This passage covers 23 T cell receptor beta chains from one sample sequenced in a study of shared clonotypes between healthy human individuals. Here immunoSEQ multiplex PCR was the method, and the copy in TCRdb shows in-frame clones only, minus some. The sample holds a few million clones; over 90% are singletons and the top ten take 0.39%. Sample: naive CD4+ T cells from PBMCs. This sample's subset: CD45RA+ positively selected. The source of these receptors is a man younger than 35 in good health. Some clones in this sample may be carry-over from other donors' samples.

This chain links TRBV10-1 with TRBJ2-7; D may be TRBD1 or TRBD2 (5 bases each). CDR3 size: 10 residues. V lost 6 bases and J 11 bases, leaving 11 bases between the germline ends. Germline CDR1 is WNHNN and CDR2 is SYGVQD (reference sequence). CDR3 bases: TGCGCCAGCAGCCGGGACCCGGAGTACTTC. Protein: CASSRDPEYF.

The chain joins TRBV6-1 to TRBJ2-7, with TRBD2 as a possible D gene (5 bases). The V gene lost 4 bases and the J gene lost 2 bases, with 18 bases spanning the gap. The germline gives CDR1 MNHNS, CDR2 SASEGT. There are 16 residues in the CDR3. The CDR3 loop is CASSGRHNRDTYEQYF. In nucleotides, the CDR3 is TGTGCCAGCAGTGGACGACACAACCGGGATACCTACGAGCAGTACTTC.

J is TRBJ2-7 and V is TRBV28; TRBD2 aligns across 7 bases. CDR3 size: 12 residues. Germline CDR1 reads MDHEN; CDR2 reads SYDVKM. CDR3 in amino acids: CAAGRAESEQYF. DNA of the CDR3: TGTGCGGCGGGGAGGGCCGAGTCCGAGCAGTACTTC.

The chain employs TRBV18 and TRBJ2-1, with D possibly matching TRBD1 (6 bases). Germline loops: CDR1 KGHSH, CDR2 LQKENI. The CDR3 extends over 15 amino acids. Trimming took off 4 bases at V and 0 bases at J, with 10 bases between the two ends. The CDR3 sequence is CASSQGVSSYNEQFF. The CDR3 DNA follows: TGTGCCAGCTCACAGGGGGTCAGCTCCTACAATGAGCAGTTCTTC.

The V and J genes are TRBV5-5 and TRBJ2-5, with 9 bases aligning to TRBD2. The V gene's germline CDR1 is SGHKS and CDR2 YYEKEE (reference sequence). The CDR3 contains 17 residues. Trimming cost V 0 bases and J 1 base; bases outside gene matches: 7. The CDR3 sequence is CASSLAGAGGPQETQYF. The CDR3, as DNA: TGTGCCAGCAGCTTGGCCGGGGCGGGAGGGCCCCAAGAGACCCAGTACTTC. Variable domain in full (rest from reference TRBV5-5 and TRBJ2-5): DAGVTQSPTHLIKTRGQQVTLRCSPISGHKSVSWYQQVLGQGPQFIFQYYEKEERGRGNFPDRFSARQFPNYSSELNVNALLLGDSALYLCASSLAGAGGPQETQYFGPGTRLLVL.

This clone showed up just a few times. The chain joins TRBV5-1 to TRBJ1-3; possibly TRBD1 for D (5 bases). Trimming removed 4 bases from V and 0 bases from J, with 17 bases in between. The CDR3 contains 17 residues. The germline gives CDR1 SGHRS, CDR2 YFSETQ. This chain's CDR3 is CASSLSWPGNSGNTIYF. The CDR3 DNA follows: TGCGCCAGCAGCCTCTCCTGGCCAGGGAACTCTGGAAACACCATATATTTT.

Regarding this clone: Different DNA sequences within this sample yield the same CDR3. The chain links TRBV28 to TRBJ1-3, with D perhaps TRBD1 (6 bases). V dropped 5 bases and J dropped 4 bases, with 12 bases sitting between them. CDR3 length: 14 amino acids. Germline V gene data show CDR1 as MDHEN and CDR2 as SYDVKM. In DNA form, the CDR3 reads TGTGCCAGCAGTACAGGGTTAACGGGAAACACCATATATTTT. Translated: CASSTGLTGNTIYF.

The rearrangement joins TRBV10-3 to TRBJ2-1, with unresolved D. V lost 5 bases, J lost 5 bases, and 10 bases lay in between. Germline V gene sequence: CDR1 ENHRY, CDR2 SYGVKD. This CDR3 spans 13 amino acids. CDR3 bases: TGTGCCATCAGTACTAACACGGACAATGAGCAGTTCTTC. This translates into CAISTNTDNEQFF.

This chain joins TRBV7-2 and TRBJ2-1; 9 positions agree with TRBD2. This CDR3 has 17 amino acids. The trim removed 4 bases at V and 8 bases at J, leaving 15 bases unmatched. CDR1 and CDR2 from the germline V gene are SGHTA and FQGNSA. The CDR3 sequence is CASSSGRTGLAGDEQFF. CDR3 sequence (DNA): TGTGCCAGCAGCTCCGGTCGTACGGGACTAGCAGGCGATGAGCAGTTCTTC.

The chain joins TRBV11-3 to TRBJ2-7; weak D call: TRBD1 (7 bases). V was pared by 3 bases and J by 5 bases, with 20 bases between. The CDR3 totals 16 residues. CDR1 is SGHNT, CDR2 YENEEA, per germline. This CDR3 is CASSLAGQERGHEQYF. The CDR3 DNA is TGTGCCAGCAGCTTGGCAGGACAGGAACGGGGGCACGAGCAGTACTTC.

As regards this clone: Other DNA sequences in the same sample also yield this CDR3. The rearrangement uses TRBV28 and TRBJ2-1, with TRBD1 identical over 9 bases. The CDR3 is 15 amino acids. The germline gives CDR1 MDHEN, CDR2 SYDVKM. V shed 6 bases, J shed 4 bases, and the junction held 7 bases outside the gene matches. In DNA, the CDR3 is TGTGCCAGCAGCCCAGGGACAGGGTTTTACAATGAGCAGTTCTTC. Its protein is CASSPGTGFYNEQFF.

This clone was recorded once. J is TRBJ2-2 and V is TRBV6-1; TRBD1 is a possible D gene (7 bases). Germline-derived CDR1 and CDR2 are MNHNS and SASEGT. V lost 1 base and J lost 7, with 16 bases in between. The CDR3 consists of 16 residues. The CDR3 bases are TGTGCCAGCAGTGAAGTTCGGGGGACAGAGCACGGGGAGCTGTTTTTT. Translation: CASSEVRGTEHGELFF.

This clone has a handful of counts. The gene calls are TRBV5-4 and TRBJ1-1; D may be TRBD1 (5 bases). The germline V and J ends were trimmed by 7 bases and 5 bases, with 9 bases remaining between them. Germline V CDR1 and CDR2: SGHNT, YYREEE (reference sequence). The length of the CDR3 is 11 residues. CDR3 in DNA: TGTGCCAGCGGGGGACGGACTGAAGCTTTCTTT. Translation gives CASGGRTEAFF.

This rearrangement joins TRBV30 to TRBJ1-2; D remains unclear. Germline V gives CDR1 GTSNPN, CDR2 SVGIG (reference sequence). CDR3 size: 11 residues. Trimming took off 3 bases at V and 8 bases at J, with 10 bases between the two ends. The CDR3 spells CAWRVSGGYTF. CDR3 coding DNA: TGTGCCTGGAGAGTTTCAGGCGGCTACACCTTC.

The chain uses TRBV7-9 and TRBJ1-4; D might be TRBD1 (6 bases). CDR3 size: 15 residues. Trimming stripped 4 bases from V and 8 bases from J, with 17 bases between. CDR1 and CDR2 from the germline V gene are SEHNR and FQNEAQ (reference sequence). CDR3 protein: CASSSGAARGEKLFF. The CDR3 DNA is TGTGCCAGCAGCTCTGGGGCCGCAAGGGGGGAAAAACTGTTTTTT.

In its sample, this clone was seen once. The rearrangement links TRBV4-1 to TRBJ1-2; 7 positions agree with TRBD1. There are 15 residues in the CDR3. J lost 4 bases, V lost 1 base, and 6 bases had no gene match. From germline, CDR1 is MGHRA and CDR2 YSYEKL. This CDR3 is CASSQAGTEVYGYTF. CDR3 coding DNA: TGCGCCAGCAGCCAAGCCGGGACAGAGGTCTATGGCTACACCTTC.

This clone was seen just once. The chain recombines TRBV9 with TRBJ1-2; D call uncertain. V dropped 4 bases and J dropped 4 bases, with 14 bases sitting between them. The CDR3 has 14 residues. Germline V gene data show CDR1 as SGDLS and CDR2 as YYNGEE. As DNA, the CDR3 is TGTGCCAGCAGCCCTCCCGGACGGACCTATGGCTACACCTTC. As protein: CASSPPGRTYGYTF.

This chain uses TRBV7-9 with TRBJ2-1, with 9 bases fitting TRBD2. V shed 5 bases, J shed 4 bases, and the junction held 9 bases outside the gene matches. This CDR3 comprises 16 residues. Germline V gene lookup returns CDR1 SEHNR and CDR2 FQNEAQ (reference sequence). CDR3 sequence: CASSLDGGRAYNEQFF. The CDR3 DNA reads as TGTGCCAGCAGCCTCGACGGCGGGAGGGCATACAATGAGCAGTTCTTC.

Comments on this clone: Within the sample, other DNA sequences also encode this same CDR3. The chain links TRBV5-1 to TRBJ2-3; 12 bases are a match to TRBD2. V lost 4 bases to trimming and J lost 2 bases; unmatched junction nucleotides: 5. The length of the CDR3 is 16 residues. Germline-derived CDR1 and CDR2 are SGHRS and YFSETQ. In nucleotides, the CDR3 is TGCGCCAGCAGCCCAGGACTAGCGGGAAACACAGATACGCAGTATTTT. It is translated as CASSPGLAGNTDTQYF.

The J gene is TRBJ1-5, the V gene TRBV4-2, with D uncertain. This CDR3 region has 16 residues. Germline assignment: CDR1 LGHNA and CDR2 YNFKEQ. V lost 4 bases and J lost 3, with 16 bases in between. CDR3 sequence: CASSLAGESPNQPQHF. The CDR3 region has the DNA TGTGCCAGCAGCCTTGCCGGGGAGTCGCCCAATCAGCCCCAGCATTTT.

This chain links TRBV5-8 with TRBJ1-1; D is perhaps TRBD1 (5 bases). The V end was cut by 5 bases, the J end by 1 base, with 12 bases between. CDR1 is SGHTS and CDR2 is YDEGEE in the germline V gene. This CDR3 region has 14 residues. The CDR3, as DNA: TGTGCCAGCAGGAGGGGTACAGCGAACACTGAAGCTTTCTTT. Protein sequence: CASRRGTANTEAFF.

The gene calls are TRBV15 and TRBJ2-5; the D call may be TRBD1 or TRBD2 (5 bases each). CDR3 length equals 14 residues. V lost 4 bases to trimming and J lost 3 bases, with 12 bases between them. Germline CDR1 reads LNHNV; CDR2 reads YYDKDF (reference sequence). The CDR3 DNA reads as TGTGCCACCAGCAAGGAGGTGGGGGAAGAGACCCAGTACTTC. It is translated as CATSKEVGEETQYF.

In DNA form, the CDR3 reads TGCGCCAGCAGCTTGCGGGGGCTAGACACAGATACGCAGTATTTT. It is translated as CASSLRGLDTDTQYF. The chain combines TRBV5-1 with TRBJ2-3, with D perhaps matching TRBD1 or TRBD2 (6 bases each). The germline V and J ends were trimmed by 1 base and 2 bases, with 11 bases remaining between them. Germline CDR1 reads SGHRS; CDR2 reads YFSETQ. The CDR3 totals 15 residues. Based on the CDR3 plus reference TRBV5-1 and TRBJ2-3, the full variable domain is KAGVTQTPRYLIKTRGQQVTLSCSPISGHRSVSWYQQTPGQGLQFLFEYFSETQRNKGNFPGRFSGRQFSNSRSEMNVSTLELGDSALYLCASSLRGLDTDTQYFGPGTRLTVL.